This TCR beta chain was found in a study of long-term antiretroviral therapy in people with HIV. The CDR3 runs to 13 residues. CDR1 is SGDLS, CDR2 YYNGEE, per germline. The junction had 3 bases not matched to a gene; V was cut back by 4 bases and J by 2 bases. At the survey level, the v3.0 immunoSEQ assay was run. The assay was immunoSEQ multiplex PCR, and TCRdb's table has in-frame clones only and misses some. The sample has just over 35,000 clones, around 79% seen once. This clone was counted a few times. The target antigen is unknown. Findings and caveats of the study: HIV repertoire CDR3 lengths ranged less widely than those of controls.

J is TRBJ2-7 and V is TRBV9; 7 bases line up with TRBD1. Material: unsorted PBMCs, obtained 0.6 years after starting antiretroviral therapy. This clonotype originated in a man younger than 35 with HIV. This CDR3 is CASSPQGAYEQYF. CDR3 nucleotide sequence: TGTGCCAGCAGCCCTCAGGGGGCCTACGAGCAGTACTTC. Full variable domain (remainder filled in from reference TRBV9 and TRBJ2-7): DSGVTQTPKHLITATGQRVTLRCSPRSGDLSVYWYQQSLDQGLQFLIQYYNGEERAKGNILERFSAQQFPDLHSELNLSSLELGDSALYFCASSPQGAYEQYFGPGTRLTVT.